Included here is one T cell receptor beta chain sequence, with context. The antigen is undetermined. The data are from a study of T cell responses to AZD1222 COVID-19 vaccine. Study-wide results and limits: Across spike, vaccine-associated CD4 TCRs were found, dominant at 160-218 and 743-854. Spike-specific TCR breadth and depth were elevated following two AZD1222 doses. Females made up more of the donors, who were largely white British, and clonal diversity may have come out too low.

Trimming removed 4 bases from V and 0 bases from J, with 10 bases in between. The CDR3 consists of 15 residues. The germline V gene encodes CDR1 SNHLY and CDR2 FYNNEI. Second-dose recipients at about 4 or about 12 weeks were treated as one pooled group. TCRdb keeps only in-frame clones here, not all; method: immunoSEQ multiplex PCR. This table holds over 150,000 clones, about 86% found once. The rearrangement links TRBV2 to TRBJ1-3; a possible D gene is TRBD1 (6 bases). The specimen was peripheral blood, collected 28 days after the second AZD1222 dose. This receptor was obtained from an adult who received the AZD1222 COVID-19 vaccine. The CDR3 coding sequence is TGTGCCAGCAGTGGGGGACAAATCTCTGGAAACACCATATATTTT. It codes for CASSGGQISGNTIYF.